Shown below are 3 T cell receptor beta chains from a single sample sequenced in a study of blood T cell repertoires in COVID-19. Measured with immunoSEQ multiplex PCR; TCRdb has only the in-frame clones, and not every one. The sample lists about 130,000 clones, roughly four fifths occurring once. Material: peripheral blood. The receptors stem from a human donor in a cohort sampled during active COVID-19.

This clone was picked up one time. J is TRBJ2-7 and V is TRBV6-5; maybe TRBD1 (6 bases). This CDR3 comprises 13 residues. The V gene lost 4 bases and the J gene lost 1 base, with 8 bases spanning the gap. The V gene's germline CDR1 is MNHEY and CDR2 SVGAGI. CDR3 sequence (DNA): TGTGCCAGCAGTTCCACAGGGTCCTACGAGCAGTACTTC. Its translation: CASSSTGSYEQYF.

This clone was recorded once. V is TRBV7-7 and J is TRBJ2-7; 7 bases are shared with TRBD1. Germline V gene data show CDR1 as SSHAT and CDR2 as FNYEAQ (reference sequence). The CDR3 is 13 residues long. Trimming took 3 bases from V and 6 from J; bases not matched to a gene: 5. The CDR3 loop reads CASSFREGAEQYF. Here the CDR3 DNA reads TGTGCCAGCAGCTTTCGTGAGGGGGCCGAGCAGTACTTC.

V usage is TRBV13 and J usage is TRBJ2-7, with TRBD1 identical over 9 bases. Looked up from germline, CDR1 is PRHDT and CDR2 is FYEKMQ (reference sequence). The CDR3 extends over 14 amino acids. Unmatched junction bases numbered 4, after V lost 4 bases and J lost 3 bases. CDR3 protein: CASSYPGQGYEQYF. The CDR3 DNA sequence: TGTGCCAGCAGCTACCCGGGACAGGGCTACGAGCAGTACTTC. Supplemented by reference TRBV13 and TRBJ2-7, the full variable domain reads AAGVIQSPRHLIKEKRETATLKCYPIPRHDTVYWYQQGPGQDPQFLISFYEKMQSDKGSIPDRFSAQQFSDYHSELNMSSLELGDSALYFCASSYPGQGYEQYFGPGTRLTVT.